The clone carrying this T cell receptor beta chain was observed many times. Its specificity is not known. Amplification of TCR alpha and beta CDR3 regions from RNA used iRepertoire nested multiplex PCR. Via MiXCR, TCRdb re-called the multiplex PCR reads, giving one row per CDR3 protein. Of 90,000 to 110,000 distinct CDR3 sequences detected, less than 30% appear once; the ten largest clones hold roughly 30%. These data come from a study of glioma-infiltrating T cells. General observations from the study: Above-expected tissue-blood divergence occurred in all gliomas, most in low-grade ones.

Trimming removed 0 bases at V and 7 bases at J, with 10 bases between. Germline loops: CDR1 DFQATT, CDR2 SNEGSKA (reference sequence). The CDR3 length is 13 residues. This chain links TRBV20-1 with TRBJ1-5; D is ambiguous. The specimen was glioma tissue, nonneoplastic brain tissue, or PBMCs (not recorded which). The TCR was taken from a human donor with low-grade glioma or glioblastoma, undergoing nonglioma brain surgery, or in good health (not recorded which). DNA of the CDR3: TGCAGTGCTAGAGATCAAGGTTACCAGCCCCAGCATTTT. It codes for CSARDQGYQPQHF.